This T cell receptor beta chain was obtained from a study of cytomegalovirus exposure and HLA in healthy donors. Study conclusions and caveats: Earlier analysis looked at TCR beta V segments, and most were productive about 87% or about 30% of the time. Rates of TCR association differed by HLA locus in a later analysis, with DRB1 highest and HLA-C lowest. Clonal expansion, a later analysis showed, was greater in HLA-associated TCR beta chains than in equally common others. It was taken for granted in presence/absence analyses that sequencing depth across donors was roughly uniform.

This clone was recorded a few times. What it binds is unknown. Vbeta (60) and Jbeta (13) primers were used in the PCR. Measured with immunoSEQ multiplex PCR; TCRdb has only the in-frame clones, and not every one. The table includes about 190,000 clones, around 75% detected once. Germline V gene sequence: CDR1 ENHRY, CDR2 SYGVKD. This CDR3 spans 14 amino acids. V lost 7 bases to trimming and J lost 2 bases; unmatched junction nucleotides: 3. Input material: PBMCs. This rearrangement joins TRBV10-3 to TRBJ2-1, with 9 bases aligning to TRBD2. The sequence came from a man in his forties or fifties in good health and CMV-seropositive. The CDR3 bases are TGTGCCATCACTGGCGGGGGGGCCTACAATGAGCAGTTCTTC. The encoded protein is CAITGGGAYNEQFF.